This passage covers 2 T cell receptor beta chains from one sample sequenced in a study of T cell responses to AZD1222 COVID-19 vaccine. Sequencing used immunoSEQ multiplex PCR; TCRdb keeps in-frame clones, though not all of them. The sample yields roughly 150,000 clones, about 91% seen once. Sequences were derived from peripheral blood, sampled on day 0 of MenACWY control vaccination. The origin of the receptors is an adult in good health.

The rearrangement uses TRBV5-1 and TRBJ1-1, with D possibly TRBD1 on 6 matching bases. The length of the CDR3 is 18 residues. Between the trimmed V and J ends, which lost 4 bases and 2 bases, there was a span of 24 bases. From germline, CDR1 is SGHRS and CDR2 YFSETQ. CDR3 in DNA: TGCGCCAGCAGCAGTCGTCTCAACACTAGGGGGGGAAACACTGAAGCTTTCTTT. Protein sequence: CASSSRLNTRGGNTEAFF.

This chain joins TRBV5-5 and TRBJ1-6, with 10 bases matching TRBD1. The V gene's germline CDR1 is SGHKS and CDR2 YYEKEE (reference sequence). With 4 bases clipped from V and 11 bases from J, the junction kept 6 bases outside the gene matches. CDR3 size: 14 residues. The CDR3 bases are TGTGCCAGCAGCACCGGGGACAGGGGTCCACCCCTCCACTTT. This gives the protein CASSTGDRGPPLHF.